The 22 T cell receptor delta chains listed next were all sequenced from one sample in a study of TRDV2 sequences in healthy donors. TCRdb processed the PCR reads again with the CATT caller. The table includes about 1,600 delta-chain clones, 15% to 20% detected once. What was sequenced was Vd2+ gamma-delta T cells from blood. The source is a human donor in good health.

This clone was seen only a few times. The protein that TCRdb holds for this DNA derives from a much larger clone and differs from the translated DNA at residue 10, which likely indicates a read error; the protein shown here is translated from the DNA. Other DNA sequences within the sample encode an identical CDR3. The chain joins TRDV2 to TRDJ1; tentatively, D is TRDD3 (5 bases). With 1 base removed from V and 1 base from J, the gap between germline ends came to 21 bases. The CDR3 has 18 residues. Germline V gene lookup returns CDR1 GEAIGNYY and CDR2 EKD. The CDR3 bases are TGTGCCTGTGACACTCTGCGTCAGACTCGGGGACCCACCGATAAACTCATCTTT. Encoded protein: CACDTLRQTRGPTDKLIF.

Only a few counts were recorded for this clone. The chain links TRDV2 to TRDJ1, with 7 nucleotides matching TRDD3. With 2 bases clipped from V and 9 bases from J, the junction kept 23 bases outside the gene matches. This CDR3 is built from 18 residues. Germline CDR1 GEAIGNYY, CDR2 EKD. The CDR3 bases are TGTGCCTGTGACATGGCTGGGGGTCCGGTGACCGGATCTTCTCAACTCATCTTT. Translating gives CACDMAGGPVTGSSQLIF.

This clone is labeled medium-sized (0.01 to 0.1%). The chain is built from TRDV2 and TRDJ1; 10 bases are shared with TRDD3. Germline V CDR1 and CDR2: GEAIGNYY, EKD. J was trimmed by 1 base and V by 3 bases; bases with no gene match: 10. This CDR3 contains 17 residues. The CDR3 nucleotides are TGTGCCTGTGACCCAGTACTGGGGGATGCGGGCACCGATAAACTCATCTTT. Translated: CACDPVLGDAGTDKLIF.

This clone occurred a few times. TCRdb pairs this DNA with a much larger clone's protein that differs at residue 18, likely a read error; the protein shown was translated from the DNA. V is TRDV2 and J is TRDJ1, with D perhaps TRDD2 or TRDD3 (5 bases each). Trimming pared 3 bases from V and 1 base from J, leaving 41 bases between. The CDR3 is 24 amino acids. Per the germline V gene, CDR1 is GEAIGNYY and CDR2 is EKD. CDR3 coding DNA: TGTGCCTGTGACCCCTTACTTCCCAACGTCAAAGAGGATATTCATGGGAGGGCCACCGATAAACTCATCTTT. As protein: CACDPLLPNVKEDIHGRATDKLIF.

This clone was observed a few times. V gene TRDV2 combines with J gene TRDJ1; D remains unclear. The germline V and J ends were trimmed by 0 bases and 7 bases, with 8 bases remaining between them. Germline-derived CDR1 and CDR2 are GEAIGNYY and EKD. The CDR3 is 12 residues long. CDR3 nucleotide sequence: TGTGCCTGTGACACCGCTGGCGGTAAACTCATCTTT. Its protein is CACDTAGGKLIF.

The gene calls are TRDV2 and TRDJ1, with 9 positions matching TRDD3. V trimming: 3 bases; J trimming: 0 bases; junction bases outside the gene matches: 4. In germline, CDR1 is GEAIGNYY, CDR2 EKD. The CDR3 consists of 15 residues. The CDR3 protein is CACDQAGGYTDKLIF. CDR3 nucleotide sequence: TGTGCCTGTGACCAAGCTGGGGGATACACCGATAAACTCATCTTT.

There are a few counts of this clone. V and J are TRDV2 and TRDJ1; 11 nucleotides align to TRDD3. J gave up 4 bases and V 3 bases, and 15 bases lay outside the gene matches. The CDR3 is 18 residues long. Germline values: CDR1 GEAIGNYY, CDR2 EKD. CDR3: CACDGGVLGDNWDDKLIF. Written as DNA, the CDR3 is TGTGCCTGTGACGGAGGGGTACTGGGGGATAACTGGGACGATAAACTCATCTTT.

This clone qualifies as medium-sized. The rearrangement joins TRDV2 to TRDJ1; 7 bases are shared with TRDD3. The CDR3 spans 17 residues. V trimming: 3 bases; J trimming: 8 bases; junction bases outside the gene matches: 20. Germline loops: CDR1 GEAIGNYY, CDR2 EKD. The CDR3 loop is CACDPWSTGDSLPKLIF. In DNA form, the CDR3 reads TGTGCCTGTGACCCGTGGTCCACTGGGGACTCGCTCCCAAAACTCATCTTT.

This clone was counted a single time. The rearrangement joins TRDV2 to TRDJ3; 8 bases agree with TRDD3. Germline trimming cut 3 bases from V and 3 bases from J; bases unmatched to any gene: 12. This CDR3 spans 19 amino acids. Per the germline V gene, CDR1 is GEAIGNYY and CDR2 is EKD. CDR3 nucleotides: TGTGCCTGTGACCTGCTTGCTCCGGGGGATAACTGGGACACCCGACAGATGTTTTTC. Its translation is CACDLLAPGDNWDTRQMFF.

This clone occurred many times. The chain carries TRDV2 and TRDJ3, with TRDD3 matching over 8 bases. The length of the CDR3 is 18 residues. Per the germline V gene, CDR1 is GEAIGNYY and CDR2 is EKD. With V trimmed by 0 bases and J by 2 bases, 5 bases remained unmatched. The CDR3 region has the DNA TGTGCCTGTGACACCCTCAAGGGGGATACCTGGGACACCCGACAGATGTTTTTC. Translation: CACDTLKGDTWDTRQMFF.

This clone is labeled as medium-sized. The rearrangement joins TRDV2 to TRDJ1, with 8 positions matching TRDD3. The trim removed 2 bases at V and 0 bases at J, leaving 16 bases unmatched. CDR3 size: 19 residues. The V gene's germline CDR1 is GEAIGNYY and CDR2 EKD. CDR3 residues: CACDSILHRTGGHTDKLIF. Written as DNA, the CDR3 is TGTGCCTGTGACAGCATCCTACATCGTACTGGGGGCCACACCGATAAACTCATCTTT.

This clone has more than one count but fewer than ten. This chain uses TRDV2 with TRDJ1; the match to TRDD3 covers 11 bases. This CDR3 has 19 residues. With V trimmed by 3 bases and J by 4 bases, 18 bases remained unmatched. Germline V CDR1 and CDR2: GEAIGNYY, EKD. For the CDR3, the DNA is TGTGCCTGTGACCCGGTTGTACTGGGGGATATTCAACCGAACGATAAACTCATCTTT. Translated, it gives CACDPVVLGDIQPNDKLIF.

This sequence joins TRDV2 and TRDJ1, with 8 positions matching TRDD3. J gave up 9 bases and V 2 bases, and 28 bases lay outside the gene matches. The CDR3 totals 20 residues. Looked up from germline, CDR1 is GEAIGNYY and CDR2 is EKD. CDR3 loop: CACDSVRTGGPVTGSSQLIF. The CDR3 DNA reads TGTGCCTGTGACAGCGTTCGTACTGGGGGTCCGGTGACCGGATCTTCTCAACTCATCTTT.

This clone has ten or more counts. A single base is all that separates this from a far larger clone, so a read error is likely. The same CDR3 arises from other DNA sequences in this sample as well. The V call is TRDV2, the J call TRDJ1; D may be TRDD3 (5 bases). The CDR3 is 18 residues long. The V and J ends lost 1 base and 1 base respectively, with 21 bases between them. CDR1 and CDR2 (germline): GEAIGNYY, EKD. The CDR3: CACDTLRQTGGPTDKLIF. CDR3 sequence (DNA): TGTGCCTGTGACACTCTGCGTCAGACTGGAGGACCCACCGATAAACTCATCTTT.

In its sample, this clone was seen many times. With a far larger clone one base away, a read error is the likely cause. The chain is built from TRDV2 and TRDJ1, with D perhaps TRDD2 or TRDD3 (5 bases each). V lost 0 bases, J lost 0 bases, and 37 bases lay in between. Per germline, CDR1 GEAIGNYY and CDR2 EKD. The CDR3 runs to 24 residues. The CDR3 region is CACDTLLPNVKEDIHGRDTDKLIF. The CDR3 bases are TGTGCCTGTGACACCTTACTTCCCAACGTCAAAGAGGATATTCATGGGAGGGACACCGATAAACTCATCTTT.

A word on this clone: A far more abundant clone sits one base away, making this likely a read error. Other DNA sequences within the sample encode an identical CDR3. The V gene is TRDV2, the J gene TRDJ1, with 9 bases identical to TRDD3. CDR1 is GEAIGNYY, CDR2 EKD, per germline. This CDR3 comprises 18 residues. The CDR3 spells CACDTVGPLGDRSDKLIF. CDR3 nucleotide sequence: TGTGCCTGTGACACCGTCGGGCCTCTGGGGGATCGGTCCGATAAACTTATCTTT.

V gene TRDV2 combines with J gene TRDJ1, with 11 bases identical to TRDD3. CDR1 and CDR2 (germline): GEAIGNYY, EKD. V was clipped by 0 bases and J by 0 bases; unmatched bases: 23. This CDR3 is built from 23 residues. The CDR3 DNA sequence: TGTGCCTGTGACACCGTACCCGTCGACTGGGGGATAACCCTCTCCTGGGACACCGATAAACTCATCTTT. It is translated as CACDTVPVDWGITLSWDTDKLIF.

On this clone itself: TCRdb attributes to this sequence the protein of a much larger clone, which differs from the DNA translation at residue 11; a read error is likely, and the protein displayed is translated from the DNA. The chain recombines TRDV2 with TRDJ1; 7 bases line up with TRDD3. V lost 1 base to trimming and J lost 1 base; unmatched junction nucleotides: 14. The CDR3 has 18 residues. Germline V CDR1 and CDR2: GEAIGNYY, EKD. The CDR3 spells CACDTLRQTGEPTDKLIF. The DNA of the CDR3 is TGTGCCTGTGACACTCTGCGTCAGACTGGGGAACCCACCGATAAACTCATCTTT.

The sample holds a few counts of this clone. This probably arose from a read error, given a far larger clone one base away. This specimen includes other DNA sequences encoding the same CDR3. This sequence joins TRDV2 and TRDJ1; 9 nucleotides agree with TRDD3. Germline lookup yields CDR1 GEAIGNYY and CDR2 EKD. The V gene end was trimmed by 1 base and the J gene end by 2 bases; junction bases not matched to a gene: 13. This CDR3 has 18 amino acids. The CDR3 DNA is TGTGCCTGTGACACTCTGCGTCAGACTGGGGGACCTACCGATAAACTCATCTTT. Translating it yields CACDTLRQTGGPTDKLIF.

This chain joins TRDV2 and TRDJ3; 10 bases fit TRDD3. Germline V gene sequence: CDR1 GEAIGNYY, CDR2 EKD. Unmatched junction bases numbered 19, after V lost 0 bases and J lost 0 bases. The CDR3 contains 24 residues. The CDR3 region is CACDTVPSGGLGDASSWDTRQMFF. The DNA of the CDR3 is TGTGCCTGTGACACCGTTCCTTCGGGGGGACTGGGGGATGCGAGCTCCTGGGACACCCGACAGATGTTTTTC.

This clone was found many times. V and J are TRDV2 and TRDJ1; perhaps TRDD3 as D (5 bases). The length of the CDR3 is 19 residues. Trimming pared 0 bases from V and 0 bases from J, leaving 22 bases between. Germline V gene sequence: CDR1 GEAIGNYY, CDR2 EKD. CDR3: CACDTVLGGSVLYTDKLIF. CDR3 bases: TGTGCCTGTGACACCGTCCTCGGGGGCTCCGTCCTGTACACCGATAAACTCATCTTT.

This clone has a count of ten or more. The rearrangement links TRDV2 to TRDJ1; possibly TRDD3 for D (6 bases). V was shortened by 1 base and J by 0 bases, with 14 bases between the two germline ends. The length of the CDR3 is 16 residues. Germline CDR1 GEAIGNYY, CDR2 EKD. CDR3 in amino acids: CACDTVGGPYTDKLIF. The CDR3 bases are TGTGCCTGTGACACGGTGGGGGGCCCGTACACCGATAAACTCATCTTT.